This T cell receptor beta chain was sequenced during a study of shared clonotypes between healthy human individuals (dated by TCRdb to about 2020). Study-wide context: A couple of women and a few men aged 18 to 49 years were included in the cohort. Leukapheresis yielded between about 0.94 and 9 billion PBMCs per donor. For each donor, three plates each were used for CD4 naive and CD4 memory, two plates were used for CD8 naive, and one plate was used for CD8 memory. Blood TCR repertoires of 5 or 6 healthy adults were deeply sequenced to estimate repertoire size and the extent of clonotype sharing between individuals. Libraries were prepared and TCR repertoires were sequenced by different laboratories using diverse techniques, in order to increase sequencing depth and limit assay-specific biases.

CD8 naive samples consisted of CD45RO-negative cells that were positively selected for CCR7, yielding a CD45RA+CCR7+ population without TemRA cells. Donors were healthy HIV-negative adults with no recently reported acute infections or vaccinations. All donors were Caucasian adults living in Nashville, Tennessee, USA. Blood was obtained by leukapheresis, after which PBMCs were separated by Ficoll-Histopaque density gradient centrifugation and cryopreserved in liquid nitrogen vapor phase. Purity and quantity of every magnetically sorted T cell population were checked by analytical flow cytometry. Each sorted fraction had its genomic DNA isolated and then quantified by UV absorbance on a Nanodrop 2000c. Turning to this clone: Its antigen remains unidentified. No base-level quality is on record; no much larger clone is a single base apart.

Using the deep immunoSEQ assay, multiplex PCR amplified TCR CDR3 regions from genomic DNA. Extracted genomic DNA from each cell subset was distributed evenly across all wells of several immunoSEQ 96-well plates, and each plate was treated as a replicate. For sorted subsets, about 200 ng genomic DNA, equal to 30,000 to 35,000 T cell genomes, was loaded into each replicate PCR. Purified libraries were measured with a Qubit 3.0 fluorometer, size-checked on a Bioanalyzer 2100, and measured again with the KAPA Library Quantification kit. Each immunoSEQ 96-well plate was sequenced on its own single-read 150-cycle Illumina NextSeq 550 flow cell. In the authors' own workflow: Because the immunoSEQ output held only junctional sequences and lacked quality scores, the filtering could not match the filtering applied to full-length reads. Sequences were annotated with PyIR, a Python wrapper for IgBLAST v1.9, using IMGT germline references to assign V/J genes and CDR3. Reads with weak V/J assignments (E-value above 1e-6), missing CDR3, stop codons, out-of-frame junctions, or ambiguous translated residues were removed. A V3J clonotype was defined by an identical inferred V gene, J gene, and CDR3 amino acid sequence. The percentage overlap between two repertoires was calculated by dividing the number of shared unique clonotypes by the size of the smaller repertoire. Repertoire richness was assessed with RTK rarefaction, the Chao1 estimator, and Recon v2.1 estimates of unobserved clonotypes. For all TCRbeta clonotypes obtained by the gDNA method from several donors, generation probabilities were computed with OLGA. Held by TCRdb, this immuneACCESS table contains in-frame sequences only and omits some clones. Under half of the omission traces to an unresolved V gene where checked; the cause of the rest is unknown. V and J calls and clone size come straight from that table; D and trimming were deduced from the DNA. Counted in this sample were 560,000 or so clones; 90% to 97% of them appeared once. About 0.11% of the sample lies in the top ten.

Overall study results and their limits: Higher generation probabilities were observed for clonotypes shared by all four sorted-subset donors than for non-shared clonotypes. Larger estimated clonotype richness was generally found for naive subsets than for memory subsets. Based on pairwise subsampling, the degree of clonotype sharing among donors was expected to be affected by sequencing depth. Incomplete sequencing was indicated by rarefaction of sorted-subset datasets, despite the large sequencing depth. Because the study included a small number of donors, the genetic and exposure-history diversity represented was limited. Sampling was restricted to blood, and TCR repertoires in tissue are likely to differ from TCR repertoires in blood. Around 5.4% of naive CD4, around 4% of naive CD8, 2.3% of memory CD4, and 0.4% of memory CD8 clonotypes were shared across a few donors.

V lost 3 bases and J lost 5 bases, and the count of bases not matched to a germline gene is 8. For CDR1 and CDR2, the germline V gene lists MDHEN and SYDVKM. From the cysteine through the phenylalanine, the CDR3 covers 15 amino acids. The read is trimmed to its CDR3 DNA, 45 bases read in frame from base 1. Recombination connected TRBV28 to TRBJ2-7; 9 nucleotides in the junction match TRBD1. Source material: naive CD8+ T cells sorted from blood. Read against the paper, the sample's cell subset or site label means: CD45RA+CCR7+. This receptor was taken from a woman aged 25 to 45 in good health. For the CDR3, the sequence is CASSFRDRVRHEQYF. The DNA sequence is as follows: TGTGCCAGCAGTTTCCGGGACAGGGTGAGGCACGAGCAGTACTTC.